This T cell receptor (beta chain) was observed in a study of blood T cell repertoires in COVID-19. About the study: The study drew acute and convalescent COVID-19 samples from the United States, Italy and Spain. In each case, the material was cDNA or gDNA derived from T cells, B-cell-depleted T cells, or PBMCs.

Original handling: Scientists estimated how many nucleated cells there were by amplifying reference gene primers. Clones were sequenced by immunoSEQ multiplex PCR, and TCRdb holds only the in-frame ones, with some missing. The D gene and trimming were derived from the DNA, and the V and J assignments and clone size from that table. The table lists some 110,000 clones, roughly 91% of them singletons. V was clipped by 6 bases and J by 0 bases; unmatched bases: 15. This CDR3 region has 18 residues. The V gene's germline CDR1 is LNHDA and CDR2 SQIVND (reference sequence). The rearrangement links TRBV19 to TRBJ1-2, with 8 bases matching TRBD1. This clonotype was obtained from a human donor in a cohort sampled during active COVID-19. What was sequenced was peripheral blood. The CDR3 loop is CASSPILQGTGPNYGYTF. In DNA, the CDR3 is TGTGCCAGTAGCCCGATCCTCCAGGGGACAGGTCCTAACTATGGCTACACCTTC.